This TCR beta chain was retrieved from a study of CD8 T cells in Susac syndrome. Study-wide results and caveats: Only a relatively small number of individuals were included in the TCR sequencing and HLA analysis.

This CDR3 is 14 amino acids long. After removal of 6 bases from V and 1 base from J, the junction contained 1 base not matched to a gene. Germline V gives CDR1 SQVTM, CDR2 ANQGSEA. With respect to this clonotype: Its antigen is undetermined.

The patients serving as multiple sclerosis controls were treatment-naive. They had stable or active relapsing-remitting disease and fulfilled revised McDonald criteria. The CD8+ and CD4+ T cells were negatively isolated, with the TEMRA cells enriched by FACS. After extraction with the RNeasy kit, 0.5 to 1 ug of the RNA was reverse transcribed using random hexamers. An immunoSEQ multiplex PCR generated amplified TCR beta CDR3 products spanning 54 Vbeta and 13 Jbeta. MiXCR, applied by TCRdb to the immunoSEQ multiplex PCR reads, yields one record per CDR3 protein. The data show 330,000 or so distinct CDR3 sequences, around nine tenths seen once.

Sequencing was carried out using CD8+ T cells from PBMCs. This clonotype was obtained from a human donor with multiple sclerosis. The rearrangement uses TRBV29-1 and TRBJ2-2; 11 bases fit TRBD2. CDR3 protein: CSVGTSGNTGELFF. CDR3 bases: TGCAGCGTCGGGACTAGCGGGAACACCGGGGAGCTGTTTTTT.